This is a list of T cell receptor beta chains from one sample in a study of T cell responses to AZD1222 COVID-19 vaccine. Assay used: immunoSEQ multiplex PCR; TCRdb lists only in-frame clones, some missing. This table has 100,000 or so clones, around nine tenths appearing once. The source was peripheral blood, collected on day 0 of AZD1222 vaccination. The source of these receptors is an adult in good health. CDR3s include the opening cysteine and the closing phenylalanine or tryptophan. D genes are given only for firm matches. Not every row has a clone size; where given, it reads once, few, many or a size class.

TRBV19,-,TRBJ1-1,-,CASSVEVGRPAFF,TGTGCCAGTAGTGTCGAAGTTGGCCGGCCGGCTTTCTTT
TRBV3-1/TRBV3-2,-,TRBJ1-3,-,CASSQDSRNTIYF,TGTGCCAGCAGCCAAGATAGCAGAAACACCATATATTTT
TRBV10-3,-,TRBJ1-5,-,CAISTGSNQPQHF,TGTGCCATCAGTACAGGTAGCAATCAGCCCCAGCATTTT
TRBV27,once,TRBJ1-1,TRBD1,CASRGTGEAFF,TGTGCCAGCAGAGGGACAGGGGAAGCTTTCTTT
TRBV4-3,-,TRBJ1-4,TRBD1,CASSQMAGTGGEKLFF,TGCGCCAGCAGCCAAATGGCTGGGACAGGGGGCGAAAAACTGTTTTTT
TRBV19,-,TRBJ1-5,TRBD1,CASAYRGRIQPQHF,TGTGCCAGTGCTTACAGGGGGCGCATTCAGCCCCAGCATTTT
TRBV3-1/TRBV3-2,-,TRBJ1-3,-,CASSQRGGSGNTIYF,TGTGCCAGCAGCCAGAGGGGGGGCTCTGGAAACACCATATATTTT
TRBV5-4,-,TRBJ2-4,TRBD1,CASSFQGVAKNIQYF,TGTGCCAGCAGCTTCCAGGGGGTGGCCAAAAACATTCAGTACTTC
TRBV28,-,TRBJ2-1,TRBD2,CASSARHLAGLINEQFF,TGTGCCAGTTCCGCGAGGCATCTAGCGGGGTTGATCAATGAGCAGTTCTTC
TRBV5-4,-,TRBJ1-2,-,CAYGGYTF,TGTGCCTACGGTGGCTACACCTTC
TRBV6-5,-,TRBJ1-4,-,CASSLGTGQGNEKLFF,TGTGCCAGCAGTTTGGGGACTGGGCAGGGGAATGAAAAACTGTTTTTT
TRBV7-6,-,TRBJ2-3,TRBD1,CASSSRDSPTDTQYF,TGTGCCAGCAGCTCCCGGGACAGCCCCACAGATACGCAGTATTTT
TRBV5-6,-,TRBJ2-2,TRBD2,CASSLGLATGELFF,TGTGCCAGCAGCTTGGGACTAGCGACCGGGGAGCTGTTTTTT
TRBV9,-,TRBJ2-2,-,CASSVANSAGELFF,TGTGCCAGCAGCGTAGCTAATTCGGCCGGGGAGCTGTTTTTT
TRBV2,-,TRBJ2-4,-,CASTDRDNRNIQYF,TGTGCCAGCACGGACCGGGACAACAGAAACATTCAGTACTTC
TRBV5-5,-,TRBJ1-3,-,CASSLVQFSGNTIYF,TGTGCCAGCAGCTTGGTGCAGTTCTCTGGAAACACCATATATTTT
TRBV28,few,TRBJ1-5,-,CASSSPGNPGSSNQPQHF,TGTGCCAGCAGTTCTCCAGGGAACCCAGGGTCATCGAATCAGCCCCAGCATTTT
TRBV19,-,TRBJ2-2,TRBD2,CASNTGTRNTGELFF,TGTGCCAGTAATACCGGGACTAGAAACACCGGGGAGCTGTTTTTT
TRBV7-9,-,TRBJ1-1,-,CASSFPGNTEAFF,TGTGCCAGCAGCTTTCCAGGGAACACTGAAGCTTTCTTT
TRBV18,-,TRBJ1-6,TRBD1,CASSPPGQNYNSPLHF,TGTGCCAGCTCACCACCGGGACAGAACTATAATTCACCCCTCCACTTT
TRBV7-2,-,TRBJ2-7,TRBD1,CASSLAGQTSYEQYF,TGTGCCAGCAGCTTAGCGGGACAGACATCCTACGAGCAGTACTTC
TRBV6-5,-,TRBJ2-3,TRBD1,CASRRQGVETDTQYF,TGTGCCAGCAGGCGACAGGGGGTAGAAACAGATACGCAGTATTTT
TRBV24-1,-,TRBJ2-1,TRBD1,CATSDPGGQSYNEQFF,TGTGCCACCAGTGATCCAGGGGGCCAATCCTACAATGAGCAGTTCTTC
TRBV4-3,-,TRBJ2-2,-,CASSQDVTGELFF,TGCGCCAGCAGCCAGGATGTCACCGGGGAGCTGTTTTTT
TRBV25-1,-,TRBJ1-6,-,CASSIPRDSPLHF,TGTGCCAGCAGTATCCCTAGGGATTCACCCCTCCACTTT